The T cell receptor beta chain described here comes from a study of blood T cells in healthy people across ages (dated by TCRdb to the mid-2010s). Context from the whole study: In model experiments, template switching captured roughly one uniquely barcoded TCR beta cDNA molecule for every two T cells. Using deep sequencing normalized with unique cDNA molecular identifiers, the study measured how TCR beta repertoire diversity changes with age. Four age groups were formed from the donors: young (average roughly 15 years), middle-aged (around 41), aged (around 68) and long-lived (roughly 81). Donors of different ages were randomly distributed across sequencing lanes to avoid experimental bias. Two additional independent replicas of 1 million unique cDNA reads from the same blood draw were analyzed for two donors (one aged 18 to 29 and one aged 80 or older).

Spanning cysteine to phenylalanine, the CDR3 consists of 17 amino acids. Only the CDR3 region is kept as DNA, spanning 51 bases read in frame from base 1. V and J lose 6 bases and 5 bases, and a span of 22 bases separates them. About this clonotype itself: Its antigen is not yet known. No much larger clonotype is one base removed from it; base qualities were not supplied.

Donors were 39 systemically healthy Caucasian individuals from Russia aged 6 to 90 years. Ten milliliters of peripheral blood were drawn from each donor into EDTA-treated Vacutainer tubes. Ficoll-Paque density-gradient centrifugation was used to isolate PBMCs, with at least 6.5 million per sample. Trizol reagent was used to extract total RNA from PBMCs, with at least 5.5 micrograms per sample. For every donor, flow cytometry on a PBMC aliquot measured the percentage of naive CD45RAhigh/CD27high T cells. Library method: 5' RACE. Reads for this sample came from an Illumina HiSeq 2500. A second PCR of about 6 to 11 cycles was performed with a sample-barcoded 5' primer and a J-beta primer mix. A unique molecular identifier was introduced onto each TCR beta cDNA molecule by a template-switch 5' adaptor carrying 12 random nucleotides. Each sample yielded at least 2.5 million CDR3-containing paired-end reads. The Mint cDNA synthesis kit, primed by a TRBC-specific oligonucleotide, was used to synthesize first-strand cDNA from all RNA. Following uracil-DNA glycosylase treatment, all cDNA underwent a first 18-cycle PCR with the universal primers M1SS and BC2_uni_R. On the study's bioinformatics: Normalization of each sample was performed by random selection of 1 million high-quality reads, each carrying a distinct molecular identifier. Reads with shared molecular identifiers were discarded instead of being binned into consensus sequences. MiTCR, run with a Q25 quality threshold and the strictest error-elimination algorithm, handled CDR3 identification, clonotype clustering and error correction. A nonparametric unseen species model with Euler transformation was used to estimate a lower bound on total TCR beta diversity. TCRdb trimmed the raw reads at Q25, called clones with MiXCR and kept productive beta chains. Here each entry gathers all rows of one CDR3 protein and keeps the most common genes and DNA. TCRdb, not the original authors, processed these V and J calls. The sample table lists 850,000 to 1,000,000 distinct CDR3 sequences, 51% of them with a count of one. The leading ten clones occupy around 21% of the sample.

Overall results and qualifications from the work: Observed TCR beta diversity correlated strongly with the percentage of naive T cells measured by flow cytometry. Because donor CMV infection status was unknown, age-related changes in expanded clonotypes were potentially confounded. As age increased, observed TCR beta diversity per million T cells dropped in a roughly linear way, and a significant reduction was already evident by age about 40. Estimates of total diversity based on one million sequenced T cells were considered lower bounds and underestimates. Since profiling was done on bulk unsorted PBMCs, naive and antigen-experienced compartments could not be conclusively compared. Compared with the aged group, the long-lived group had more naive CD4+ T cells, fewer expanded clones and increased TCR diversity, suggesting age selection.

Material: blood. Recombination connected TRBV12-3 or TRBV12-4 to TRBJ2-2; the D region may be TRBD1 or TRBD2, each matching 7 bases equally. The TCR comes from a woman in her fifties or sixties in good health. For the CDR3, the sequence is CASSATRGGARTGELFF. In nucleotide form, the sequence is TGTGCCAGCAGCGCGACCAGGGGGGGGGCGCGAACCGGGGAGCTGTTTTTT.